A single count supports the clone carrying this T cell receptor (beta chain). Losses at the gene ends were 0 bases for V and 10 bases for J; bases not matched to a gene: 11. This CDR3 spans 16 amino acids. Germline V CDR1 and CDR2: MNHEY, SVGAGI. This entry is derived from a study of blood T cell repertoires in COVID-19. Study-wide background: The United States, Italy and Spain were the sources of the acute and convalescent COVID-19 samples. PBMCs, B-cell-depleted T cells, or T cells provided the cDNA or gDNA that made up the material.

As handled by the study authors: For nucleated cells, counts were estimated from reference gene primer amplification. The table came from immunoSEQ multiplex PCR; TCRdb's copy has only in-frame clones and leaves some out. That table furnishes V, J and clone size, whereas the DNA furnished D and trimming. The data contain 120,000 or so clones, roughly 80% of them singletons. Sequences were obtained from peripheral blood. The source of this sequence is a man in his 70s with acute or convalescent COVID-19. The V and J genes are TRBV6-5 and TRBJ1-4; 7 bases are shared with TRBD1. CDR3 region: CASSYSRQGALGKLFF. For the CDR3, the DNA is TGTGCCAGCAGTTACTCACGACAGGGTGCCTTGGGAAAACTGTTTTTT.